Reported below is one TCR beta chain. This table comes from immunoSEQ multiplex PCR, and its TCRdb copy is limited to in-frame clones, with some not included. The data hold around 60,000 clones, with approximately 86% observed a single time. The sample comes from a study of T cell changes during pregnancy in multiple sclerosis. Looked up from germline, CDR1 is SNHLY and CDR2 is FYNNEI. With 5 bases removed from V and 2 bases from J, the gap between germline ends came to 13 bases. This CDR3 has 14 amino acids. The specimen was peripheral blood, collected in the first trimester of pregnancy. The sequence was collected from a female donor with multiple sclerosis, enrolled in a pregnancy study. V and J are TRBV2 and TRBJ2-7, with D possibly TRBD2 on 5 matching bases. CDR3 sequence reads: CASSLTISPYEQYF. The CDR3 nucleotides are TGTGCCAGCAGTCTGACTATATCCCCCTACGAGCAGTACTTC.